A selection of T cell receptor beta chains follows, all from one sample in a study of blood T cells in healthy people across ages. MiXCR, run by TCRdb on the 5' RACE reads, gives a single entry per CDR3 protein. The sample carries around 940,000 distinct CDR3 sequences, about 51% recorded once. The specimen sequenced was blood. Source of these receptors: an older woman in good health. The CDR3 runs from the conserved cysteine through the conserved F or W. D genes are given only for firm matches. Size tells how often a clone was seen (once, few, many) or the class of an expanded clone, and some rows leave it out.

v_call	clone_size	j_call	d_call	cdr3_aa	cdr3_nt
TRBV5-1	.	TRBJ1-1	.	CASSLAGARSTEAFF	TGCGCCAGCAGCTTGGCAGGGGCGCGGAGCACTGAAGCTTTCTTT
TRBV30	.	TRBJ2-1	.	CAGTLKPGENEQFF	TGTGCCGGGACATTGAAGCCCGGGGAGAATGAGCAGTTCTTC
TRBV18	.	TRBJ2-5	.	CASSPTVPPAGTQYF	TGTGCCAGCTCACCGACAGTACCCCCGGCGGGGACCCAGTACTTC
TRBV20-1	.	TRBJ2-7	.	CSASPRGLGYEQYF	TGCAGTGCTAGTCCCCGAGGACTGGGCTACGAGCAGTACTTC
TRBV6-2/TRBV6-3	.	TRBJ2-1	.	CASSDRTHAYNEQFF	TGTGCCAGCAGCGACCGGACCCATGCCTACAATGAGCAGTTCTTC
TRBV27	.	TRBJ2-2	.	CASRAQSIGELFF	TGTGCCAGCAGAGCACAGAGTATCGGGGAGCTGTTTTTT
TRBV12-3/TRBV12-4	.	TRBJ2-1	TRBD2	CASKGRSLAGGNEQFF	TGTGCCAGCAAAGGACGGAGTCTAGCGGGAGGCAATGAGCAGTTCTTC
TRBV11-2	.	TRBJ1-2	.	CASSSIGKTNYGYTF	TGTGCCAGCAGTTCAATCGGCAAGACTAACTATGGCTACACCTTC
TRBV7-2	few	TRBJ2-7	.	CASSPRATHQYF	TGTGCCAGCAGCCCCCGGGCCACCCACCAGTACTTC
TRBV12-3/TRBV12-4	few	TRBJ2-4	.	CASRGPTWYF	TGTGCCAGCAGGGGGCCCACGTGGTACTTC
TRBV12-3/TRBV12-4	.	TRBJ2-5	.	CASSAGAGAETQYF	TGTGCCAGCAGTGCAGGGGCGGGAGCGGAGACCCAGTACTTC
TRBV7-9	few	TRBJ2-7	TRBD2	CASSLGGTSYDEQYF	TGTGCCAGCAGCTTAGGTGGGACTAGCTATGACGAGCAGTACTTC
TRBV7-6	few	TRBJ2-5	.	CASSLALEGAGETQYF	TGTGCCAGCAGCTTAGCGCTGGAGGGGGCAGGGGAGACCCAGTACTTC
TRBV20-1	.	TRBJ1-4	.	CSARSSNEKLFF	TGCAGTGCTAGGTCGAGTAATGAAAAACTGTTTTTT
TRBV12-3/TRBV12-4	.	TRBJ2-1	TRBD2	CASTPSGRKSNEQFF	TGTGCCAGCACCCCTAGCGGGAGAAAGTCCAATGAGCAGTTCTTC
TRBV7-9	few	TRBJ2-3	.	CASSSPSRLGTDTQYF	TGTGCCAGCAGCTCCCCGTCGAGACTGGGCACAGATACGCAGTATTTT
TRBV28	.	TRBJ2-7	TRBD2	CASSIGLAGGLGEQYF	TGTGCCAGCAGTATAGGACTAGCGGGAGGTCTGGGCGAGCAGTACTTC
TRBV28	once	TRBJ1-4	.	CASSRRVSTEKLFF	TGTGCCAGCAGTCGGCGTGTTTCGACTGAAAAACTGTTTTTT
TRBV10-3	few	TRBJ2-7	.	CAISTPTLGGEQYF	TGTGCCATCAGTACCCCAACTTTAGGGGGCGAGCAGTACTTC
TRBV4-1	.	TRBJ2-7	TRBD2	CASSKDSGSGAYEQYF	TGCGCCAGCAGCAAAGACAGCGGGAGCGGGGCCTACGAGCAGTACTTC
TRBV20-1	.	TRBJ2-5	TRBD2	CSARSGEGEETQYF	TGCAGTGCTAGGTCGGGGGAGGGAGAAGAGACCCAGTACTTC
TRBV2	.	TRBJ1-2	.	CAVQVRDTVNYGYTF	TGTGCCGTACAAGTTCGGGACACAGTTAACTATGGCTACACCTTC
TRBV3-1	few	TRBJ2-7	.	CASSRIGVAEQYF	TGTGCCAGCAGCCGGATAGGGGTGGCCGAGCAGTACTTC
TRBV9	many	TRBJ2-7	TRBD1	CASSVGTGAYEQYF	TGTGCCAGCAGCGTCGGGACAGGAGCCTACGAGCAGTACTTC
TRBV20-1	.	TRBJ2-7	TRBD1	CSARLTGGRYEQYF	TGCAGTGCTAGGCTAACAGGGGGACGTTACGAGCAGTACTTC
TRBV2	.	TRBJ2-3	TRBD2	CASSSGTSGSRGTDTQYF	TGTGCCAGCAGTTCCGGGACTAGCGGGAGTAGGGGAACAGATACGCAGTATTTT
TRBV4-1	few	TRBJ2-5	TRBD2	CASSQDRGKKREGSKGLGTQYF	TGCGCCAGCAGCCAAGATCGGGGGAAAAAGCGGGAGGGTTCGAAGGGGTTAGGGACCCAGTACTTC
TRBV29-1	.	TRBJ2-7	.	CSVCGVPLDEQYF	TGCAGCGTCTGCGGGGTACCCCTCGACGAGCAGTACTTC
TRBV2	.	TRBJ2-5	.	CASSDPGTGLETQYF	TGTGCCAGCAGTGACCCTGGGACTGGCCTGGAGACCCAGTACTTC